This is a list of T cell receptor beta chains from one sample in a study of CD8 T cells in ankylosing spondylitis. TCRdb reprocessed the 5' RACE reads via MiXCR and lists one record per CDR3 protein. The data hold 750,000 to 850,000 distinct CDR3 sequences, with about 11% observed a single time. Specimen: blood, either unsorted or a sorted T cell fraction (not recorded which). The receptor set was obtained from a male donor with ankylosing spondylitis. CDR3s include the opening cysteine and the closing phenylalanine or tryptophan. The order of the fields is D gene, J gene, V gene, CDR3 protein. The D gene is left open where the match is weak.

D: NA; J: TRBJ2-5; V: TRBV20-1; CDR3: CSAYWRGKNTQYF
D: TRBD2; J: TRBJ2-5; V: TRBV20-1; CDR3: CSELGGDVEETQYF
D: TRBD2; J: TRBJ2-5; V: TRBV7-2; CDR3: CASSPRLAEETQYF
D: NA; J: TRBJ1-2; V: TRBV7-2; CDR3: CASSSPPGRGYTF
D: NA; J: TRBJ2-1; V: TRBV7-2; CDR3: CASSLVGVGSAHNEQFF
D: NA; J: TRBJ2-3; V: TRBV11-3; CDR3: CASSLGPSDYTQYF
D: NA; J: TRBJ1-5; V: TRBV7-6; CDR3: CASSFNGNQPQHF
D: NA; J: TRBJ2-1; V: TRBV4-3; CDR3: CASSQDTGLYNEQFF
D: NA; J: TRBJ2-3; V: TRBV6-2/TRBV6-3; CDR3: CASSLDGTSTDTQYF
D: TRBD1; J: TRBJ1-5; V: TRBV24-1; CDR3: CATSEAGTGGDQPQHF
D: NA; J: TRBJ2-1; V: TRBV27; CDR3: CASSLYLSSYNEQFF
D: NA; J: TRBJ2-1; V: TRBV6-1; CDR3: CASSVNSWNEQFF
D: TRBD2; J: TRBJ2-7; V: TRBV6-5; CDR3: CASSYDKLAGVYEQYF
D: TRBD2; J: TRBJ2-1; V: TRBV20-1; CDR3: CSANGLAGNEQFF
D: TRBD1; J: TRBJ2-1; V: TRBV5-5; CDR3: CASSLGQGPLHRFF
D: TRBD2; J: TRBJ2-1; V: TRBV7-2; CDR3: CASSRSGRGAYEQFF
D: TRBD2; J: TRBJ2-5; V: TRBV11-1; CDR3: CASSMRRGAAEGSGTQYF
D: NA; J: TRBJ1-1; V: TRBV5-5; CDR3: CASSRDPVNTEAFF
D: NA; J: TRBJ1-1; V: TRBV12-3/TRBV12-4; CDR3: CASSFAPPLEAFF
D: TRBD2; J: TRBJ2-3; V: TRBV5-1; CDR3: CASSFLGLAGGDTQYF
D: NA; J: TRBJ1-1; V: TRBV10-3; CDR3: CAISGKLLNTEAFF
D: NA; J: TRBJ2-3; V: TRBV4-1; CDR3: CASSQEMRNTQYF
D: NA; J: TRBJ2-3; V: TRBV5-1; CDR3: CASSFRGPDTQYF
D: NA; J: TRBJ2-5; V: TRBV10-3; CDR3: CAISDRGTETQYF
D: NA; J: TRBJ1-2; V: TRBV12-3/TRBV12-4; CDR3: CASSLGGTANYGYTF
D: TRBD2; J: TRBJ2-1; V: TRBV20-1; CDR3: CSASTSGSYNEQFF
D: TRBD2; J: TRBJ2-3; V: TRBV20-1; CDR3: CSAEGTSADTQYF
D: NA; J: TRBJ2-7; V: TRBV6-1; CDR3: CASSPDGRGYEQYF
D: NA; J: TRBJ2-3; V: TRBV7-2; CDR3: CASYREVARWDTQYF
D: NA; J: TRBJ2-7; V: TRBV20-1; CDR3: CSASGEAYEQYF
D: TRBD1; J: TRBJ1-1; V: TRBV20-1; CDR3: CSATPGGIWGTEAFF
D: NA; J: TRBJ2-1; V: TRBV10-3; CDR3: CATSVTYNEQFF
D: NA; J: TRBJ2-5; V: TRBV6-1; CDR3: CASSVQETRQETQYF
D: NA; J: TRBJ2-1; V: TRBV6-5; CDR3: CASTQFGAGEFF
D: TRBD1; J: TRBJ1-1; V: TRBV29-1; CDR3: CSDGTGRGTEAFF
D: NA; J: TRBJ2-5; V: TRBV20-1; CDR3: CSAGDIIGETQYF
D: NA; J: TRBJ1-4; V: TRBV4-2; CDR3: CASSQQGSSEKLFF
D: NA; J: TRBJ2-1; V: TRBV10-2; CDR3: CASRRLYNEQFF
D: NA; J: TRBJ2-5; V: TRBV12-3/TRBV12-4; CDR3: CASSLMTRQYF
D: NA; J: TRBJ2-7; V: TRBV5-1; CDR3: CASSYVGRYEQYF
D: NA; J: TRBJ2-7; V: TRBV20-1; CDR3: CSVVVQDPRPVGYEQYF
D: NA; J: TRBJ1-1; V: TRBV4-3; CDR3: CASSPSVGTVVTEAFF
D: TRBD2; J: TRBJ2-1; V: TRBV13; CDR3: CASSSTGLAYNEQFF